This T cell receptor (beta chain) stems from a study of molecular identifiers for immune sequencing clone quantification. The table lists this clonotype with a few counts. The antigen remains unidentified. A junction boundary mismatches the germline segment, possibly from a read error. Each CDR3 protein is one row after TCRdb ran MiXCR on the PCR reads. This sample has roughly 630,000 distinct CDR3 sequences, with approximately 24% found just once. General observations from the study: Clones exceeding 20 RNA copies carried over 98% of effector molecules but under 1% of naive-cell molecules.

This CDR3 has 14 residues. Germline V CDR1 and CDR2: MDHEN, SYDVKM. The origin of this receptor is a human donor in good health. Some libraries in this study had Jurkat cell RNA spiked in. Sequenced material: naive CD8+ T cells from blood, with Jurkat cell RNA spiked in. As to subset: FACS-sorted CD8+CD4-CCR7+CD45RA+ naive T cells. The chain couples TRBV28 to TRBJ2-1; D call uncertain. As DNA, the CDR3 is TGTGCCAGCAGTTTCAGCCCCTCCCACAATGAGCAGTTCTTC. This sequence encodes CASSFSPSHNEQFF.